The rows below give T cell receptor beta chains drawn from one sample of a study of OX40 agonist ivuxolimab in advanced cancers. Libraries were prepared by immunoSEQ multiplex PCR; TCRdb keeps only in-frame clonotypes and omits some of them. The sample yields tens of thousands of clones, approximately 92% seen once. This specimen was CD4+ or CD8+ T cells sorted from blood, taken in a trial of the OX40 agonist ivuxolimab. The origin of the receptors is an adult with an advanced solid tumor such as melanoma, head and neck, liver or kidney cancer. The CDR3 runs from the conserved cysteine through the conserved F or W. Fields, in order: V gene, J gene, D gene, clone size, CDR3 protein, CDR3 DNA. The D gene is left open where the match is weak. Expanded clones get a size class; other rows say once, few or many, or leave the size out.

TRBV30	TRBJ2-7	TRBD2	NA	CAWSFSGGDEQYF	TGTGCCTGGAGTTTTAGCGGGGGGGACGAGCAGTACTTC
TRBV5-1	TRBJ2-2	NA	NA	CASSPNWGTGELFF	TGCGCCAGCAGCCCCAACTGGGGCACCGGGGAGCTGTTTTTT
TRBV13	TRBJ2-7	NA	NA	CASSLVRDASESYEQYF	TGTGCCAGCAGCTTAGTCCGCGACGCTAGCGAGTCCTACGAGCAGTACTTC
TRBV6-5	TRBJ1-6	NA	NA	CASRRGSSYNSPLHF	TGTGCCAGCCGGCGGGGGAGCTCCTATAATTCACCCCTCCACTTT
TRBV9	TRBJ2-1	TRBD1	NA	CASSIRDRDGNEQFF	TGTGCCAGCAGCATCCGGGACAGGGACGGCAATGAGCAGTTCTTC
TRBV29-1	TRBJ1-2	NA	NA	CSVEEGGYTF	TGCAGCGTTGAAGAGGGTGGCTACACCTTC
TRBV25-1	TRBJ2-2	TRBD2	NA	CASRPFSGGGTGELFF	TGTGCCAGCAGACCCTTTTCGGGAGGGGGCACCGGGGAGCTGTTTTTT
TRBV5-4	TRBJ1-2	NA	NA	CASSSQLTNYGYTF	TGTGCCAGCAGCTCACAGCTGACTAACTATGGCTACACCTTC
TRBV27	TRBJ2-4	TRBD1	NA	CASSLRGQGIAKNIQYF	TGTGCCAGCAGTTTACGAGGACAGGGAATAGCCAAAAACATTCAGTACTTC
TRBV7-9	TRBJ2-2	TRBD2	NA	CASSATSGTTGELFF	TGTGCCAGCAGCGCGACTAGCGGAACCACCGGGGAGCTGTTTTTT
TRBV18	TRBJ1-4	TRBD1	once	CASSLLPGQGVDEKLFF	TGTGCCAGCTCACTTCTGCCGGGACAGGGCGTCGATGAAAAACTGTTTTTT
TRBV2	TRBJ2-7	TRBD2	NA	CASSSTSGSYEQYF	TGTGCCAGCAGTTCGACTAGCGGGAGCTACGAGCAGTACTTC
TRBV5-4	TRBJ2-2	TRBD1	NA	CASSLGDRKAGELFF	TGTGCCAGCAGCTTAGGGGACAGGAAGGCCGGGGAGCTGTTTTTT
TRBV28	TRBJ2-5	NA	NA	CATRDWLSDTETQYF	TGTGCCACCCGGGACTGGCTATCCGACACGGAGACCCAGTACTTC
TRBV5-1	TRBJ2-7	NA	once	CATAGHWEQYF	TGCGCCACAGCGGGACATTGGGAGCAGTACTTC
TRBV7-8	TRBJ1-1	TRBD1	NA	CASSLGRTGLLRNTEAFF	TGTGCCAGCAGCTTAGGTAGGACAGGGTTATTAAGGAACACTGAAGCTTTCTTT
TRBV5-1	TRBJ2-7	NA	NA	CASSYGREQYF	TGCGCCAGCAGTTACGGACGGGAGCAGTACTTC
TRBV28	TRBJ2-7	TRBD1	NA	CASSPVTGLFHYEQYF	TGTGCCAGCAGCCCCGTGACAGGGCTCTTCCACTACGAGCAGTACTTC
TRBV5-4	TRBJ2-7	TRBD2	NA	CASSSGLAGYSYEQYF	TGTGCCAGCAGCTCTGGACTAGCGGGGTACTCCTACGAGCAGTACTTC
TRBV27	TRBJ2-5	NA	NA	CASSSGTPRQTQYF	TGTGCCAGCAGTTCAGGGACACCCCGGCAGACCCAGTACTTC
TRBV6-5	TRBJ2-7	TRBD2	NA	CASSSPRLAGGSEQYF	TGTGCCAGCAGTTCCCCTCGACTAGCGGGAGGGAGCGAGCAGTACTTC
TRBV28	TRBJ2-7	TRBD1	NA	CASSSGQGTGEQYF	TGTGCCAGCAGTTCGGGACAGGGGACGGGGGAGCAGTACTTC
TRBV28	TRBJ2-2	NA	NA	CASSLLQGPANTGELFF	TGTGCCAGCAGTTTATTGCAGGGGCCCGCGAACACCGGGGAGCTGTTTTTT
TRBV7-2	TRBJ2-7	NA	NA	CASSLTSYEQYF	TGTGCCAGCAGCCTTACGAGCTACGAGCAGTACTTC
TRBV2	TRBJ1-2	NA	NA	CASSEEQSVGYTF	TGTGCCAGCAGTGAAGAACAGTCGGTCGGTTACACCTTC
TRBV27	TRBJ2-7	NA	NA	CASKGGASYEQYF	TGTGCCAGCAAAGGCGGGGCCTCCTACGAGCAGTACTTC
TRBV2	TRBJ1-2	NA	NA	CASSPAGINYGYTF	TGTGCCAGCAGCCCCGCAGGGATTAACTATGGCTACACCTTC
TRBV5-6	TRBJ2-2	NA	NA	CASSLSQPTTGELFF	TGTGCCAGCAGCTTGAGCCAGCCAACTACCGGGGAGCTGTTTTTT
TRBV30	TRBJ1-5	NA	NA	CAWSSSDRINNQPQHF	TGTGCCTGGAGCTCTTCAGACAGGATTAACAATCAGCCCCAGCATTTT
TRBV5-1	TRBJ2-7	NA	NA	CASSQETGREQYF	TGCGCCAGCAGCCAAGAAACAGGGCGCGAGCAGTACTTC
TRBV6-6	TRBJ2-1	NA	NA	CASSPELSSYNEQFF	TGTGCCAGCAGTCCCGAGTTGAGCTCCTACAATGAGCAGTTCTTC